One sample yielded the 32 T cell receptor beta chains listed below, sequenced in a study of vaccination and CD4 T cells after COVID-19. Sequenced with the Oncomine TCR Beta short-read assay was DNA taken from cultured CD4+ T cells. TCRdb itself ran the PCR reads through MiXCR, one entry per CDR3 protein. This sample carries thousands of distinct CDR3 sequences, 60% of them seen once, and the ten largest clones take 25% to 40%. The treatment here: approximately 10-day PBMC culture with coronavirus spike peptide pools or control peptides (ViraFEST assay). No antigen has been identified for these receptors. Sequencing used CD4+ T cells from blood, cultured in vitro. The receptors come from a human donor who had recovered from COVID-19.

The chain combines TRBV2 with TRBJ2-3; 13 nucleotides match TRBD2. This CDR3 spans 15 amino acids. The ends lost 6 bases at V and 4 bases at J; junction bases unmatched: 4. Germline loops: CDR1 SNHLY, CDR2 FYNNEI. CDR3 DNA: TGTGCCAGCAGACTCGGACTAGCGGGAGCAGATACGCAGTATTTT. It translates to CASRLGLAGADTQYF.

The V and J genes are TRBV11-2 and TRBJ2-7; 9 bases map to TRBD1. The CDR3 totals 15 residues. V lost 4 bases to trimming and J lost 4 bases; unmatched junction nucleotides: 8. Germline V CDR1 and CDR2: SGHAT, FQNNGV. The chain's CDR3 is CASSSSPGQGYEQYF. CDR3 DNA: TGTGCCAGCAGCTCAAGCCCGGGACAGGGTTACGAGCAGTACTTC.

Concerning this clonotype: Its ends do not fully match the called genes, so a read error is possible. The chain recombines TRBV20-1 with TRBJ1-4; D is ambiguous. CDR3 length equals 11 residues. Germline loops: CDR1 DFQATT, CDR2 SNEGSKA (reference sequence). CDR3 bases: TGCAGTGCTAGAGACAAACGGAGTCTTGTTTTT. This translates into CSARDKRSLVF.

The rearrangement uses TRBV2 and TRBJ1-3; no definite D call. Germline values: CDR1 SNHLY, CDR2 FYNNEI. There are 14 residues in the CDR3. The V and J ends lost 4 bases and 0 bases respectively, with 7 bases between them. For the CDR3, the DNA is TGTGCCAGCAGTGGTCGTCTCTCTGGAAACACCATATATTTT. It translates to CASSGRLSGNTIYF.

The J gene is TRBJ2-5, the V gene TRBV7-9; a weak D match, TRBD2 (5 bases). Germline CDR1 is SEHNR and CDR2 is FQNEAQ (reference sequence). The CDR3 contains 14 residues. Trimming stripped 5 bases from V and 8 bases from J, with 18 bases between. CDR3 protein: CASSKEVTVGTQYF. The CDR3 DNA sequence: TGTGCCAGCAGCAAGGAGGTTACGGTCGGTACCCAGTACTTC. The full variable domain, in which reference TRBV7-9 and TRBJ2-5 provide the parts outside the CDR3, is DTGVSQNPRHKITKRGQNVTFRCDPISEHNRLYWYRQTLGQGPEFLTYFQNEAQLEKSRLLSDRFSAERPKGSFSTLEIQRTEQGDSAMYLCASSKEVTVGTQYFGPGTRLLVL.

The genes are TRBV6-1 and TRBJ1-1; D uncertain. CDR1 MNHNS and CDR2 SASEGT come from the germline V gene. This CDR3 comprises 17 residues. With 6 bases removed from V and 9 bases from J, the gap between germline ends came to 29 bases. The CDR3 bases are TGTGCCAGCAGCCGCATGCCCGCCGGTACACTCAGGATCCAAGCTTTCTTT. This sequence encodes CASSRMPAGTLRIQAFF.

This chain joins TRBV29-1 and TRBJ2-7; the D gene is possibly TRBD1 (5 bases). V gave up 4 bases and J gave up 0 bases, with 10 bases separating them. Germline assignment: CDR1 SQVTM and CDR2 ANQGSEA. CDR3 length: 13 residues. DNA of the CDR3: TGCAGCGTTGGGGGCAGGACCTCCTACGAGCAGTACTTC. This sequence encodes CSVGGRTSYEQYF.

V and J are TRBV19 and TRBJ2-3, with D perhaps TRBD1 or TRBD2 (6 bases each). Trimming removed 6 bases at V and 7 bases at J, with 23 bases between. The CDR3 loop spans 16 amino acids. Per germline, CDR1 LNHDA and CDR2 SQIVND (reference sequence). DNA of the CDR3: TGTGCCAGTAGCATCGGGGGCGATCCTGGCATATATACGCAGTATTTT. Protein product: CASSIGGDPGIYTQYF.

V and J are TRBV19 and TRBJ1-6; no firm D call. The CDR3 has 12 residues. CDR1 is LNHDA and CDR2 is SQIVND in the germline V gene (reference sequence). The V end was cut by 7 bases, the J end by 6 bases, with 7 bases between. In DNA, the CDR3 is TGTGCCAGTACCTCATTTAATTCACCCCTCCACTTT. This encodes CASTSFNSPLHF.

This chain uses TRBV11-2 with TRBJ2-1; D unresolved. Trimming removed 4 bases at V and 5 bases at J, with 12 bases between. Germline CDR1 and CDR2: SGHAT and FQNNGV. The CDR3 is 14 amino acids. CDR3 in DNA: TGTGCCAGCAGCTCGGTCCGAAGACACAATGAGCAGTTCTTC. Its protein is CASSSVRRHNEQFF.

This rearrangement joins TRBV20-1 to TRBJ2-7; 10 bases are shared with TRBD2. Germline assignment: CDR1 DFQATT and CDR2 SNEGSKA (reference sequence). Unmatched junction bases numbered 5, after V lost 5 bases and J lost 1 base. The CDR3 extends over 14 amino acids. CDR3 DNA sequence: TGCAGTGCTGGGTCTAGCGGGGGATCCTACGAGCAGTACTTC. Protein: CSAGSSGGSYEQYF.

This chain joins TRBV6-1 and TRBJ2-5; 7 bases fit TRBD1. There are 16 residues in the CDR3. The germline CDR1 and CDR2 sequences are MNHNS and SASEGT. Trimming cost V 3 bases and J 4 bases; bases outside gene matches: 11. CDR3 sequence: CASSDRQGPTLETQYF. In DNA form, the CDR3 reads TGTGCCAGCAGTGACCGACAGGGTCCAACTTTAGAGACCCAGTACTTC.

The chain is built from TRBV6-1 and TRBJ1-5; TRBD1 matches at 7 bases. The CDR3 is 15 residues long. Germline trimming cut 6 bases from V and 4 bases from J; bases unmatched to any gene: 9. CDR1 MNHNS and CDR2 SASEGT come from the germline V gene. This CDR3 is CASRKWQQGNQPQHF. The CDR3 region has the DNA TGTGCCAGCAGGAAATGGCAACAGGGGAATCAGCCCCAGCATTTT.

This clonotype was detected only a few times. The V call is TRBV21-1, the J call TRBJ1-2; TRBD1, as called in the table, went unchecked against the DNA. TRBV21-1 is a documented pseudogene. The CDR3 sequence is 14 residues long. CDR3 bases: TGTGCCAGCAGCAAAGGCCACAGGAGCTATGGCTACACCTTC. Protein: CASSKGHRSYGYTF.

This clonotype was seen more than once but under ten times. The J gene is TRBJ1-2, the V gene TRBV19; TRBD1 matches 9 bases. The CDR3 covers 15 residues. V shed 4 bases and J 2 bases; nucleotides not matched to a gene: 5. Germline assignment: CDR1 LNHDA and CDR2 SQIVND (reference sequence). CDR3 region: CASSTTGTGNYGYTF. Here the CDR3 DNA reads TGTGCCAGTAGTACAACCGGGACAGGGAACTATGGCTACACCTTC. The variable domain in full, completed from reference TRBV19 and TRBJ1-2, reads DGGITQSPKYLFRKEGQNVTLSCEQNLNHDAMYWYRQDPGQGLRLIYYSQIVNDFQKGDIAEGYSVSREKKESFPLTVTSAQKNPTAFYLCASSTTGTGNYGYTFGSGTRLTVV.

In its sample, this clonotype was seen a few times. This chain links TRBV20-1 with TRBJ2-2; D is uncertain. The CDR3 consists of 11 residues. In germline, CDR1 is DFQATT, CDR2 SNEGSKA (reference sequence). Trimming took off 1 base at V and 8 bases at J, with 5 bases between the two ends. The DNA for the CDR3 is TGCAGTGCTAGAGTTGGTGGGGAGCTGTTTTTT. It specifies CSARVGGELFF.

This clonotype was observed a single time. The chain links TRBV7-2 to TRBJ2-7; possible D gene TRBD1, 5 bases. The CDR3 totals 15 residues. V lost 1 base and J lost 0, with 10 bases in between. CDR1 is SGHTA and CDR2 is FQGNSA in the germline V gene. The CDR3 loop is CASSLGAGNSYEQYF. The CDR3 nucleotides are TGTGCCAGCAGCTTAGGTGCAGGGAACTCCTACGAGCAGTACTTC.

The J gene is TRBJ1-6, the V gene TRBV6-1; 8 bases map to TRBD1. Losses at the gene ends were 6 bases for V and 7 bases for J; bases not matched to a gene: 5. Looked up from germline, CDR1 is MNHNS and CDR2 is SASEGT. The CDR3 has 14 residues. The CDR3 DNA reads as TGTGCCAGCAGCCGGACAGGGATCAATTCACCCCTCCACTTT. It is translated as CASSRTGINSPLHF.

Here the CDR3 DNA reads TGTGCCAGCAGCTTAAGGGGCGGGGGGGGGACCCAGTACTTC. This gives the protein CASSLRGGGGTQYF. J is TRBJ2-5 and V is TRBV7-3, with 9 positions matching TRBD2. J lost 7 bases, V lost 1 base, and 4 bases had no gene match. The germline V gene encodes CDR1 SGHTA and CDR2 FQGTGA. The CDR3 runs 14 residues.

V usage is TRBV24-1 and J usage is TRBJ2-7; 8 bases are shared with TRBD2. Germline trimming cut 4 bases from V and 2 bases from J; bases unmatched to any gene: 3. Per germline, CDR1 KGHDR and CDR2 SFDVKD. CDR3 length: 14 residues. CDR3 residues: CATSDPLAAYEQYF. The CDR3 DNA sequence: TGTGCCACCAGTGACCCACTAGCGGCCTACGAGCAGTACTTC.

In nucleotides, the CDR3 is TGCAGTGCTAGCCCGACCTTAGCTACCAGCGGGGGGGGCACAGATACGCAGTATTTT. Its translation is CSASPTLATSGGGTDTQYF. The chain links TRBV20-1 to TRBJ2-3; 10 bases agree with TRBD2. The germline gives CDR1 DFQATT, CDR2 SNEGSKA (reference sequence). The CDR3 has 19 amino acids. V shed 3 bases and J 1 base; nucleotides not matched to a gene: 16.

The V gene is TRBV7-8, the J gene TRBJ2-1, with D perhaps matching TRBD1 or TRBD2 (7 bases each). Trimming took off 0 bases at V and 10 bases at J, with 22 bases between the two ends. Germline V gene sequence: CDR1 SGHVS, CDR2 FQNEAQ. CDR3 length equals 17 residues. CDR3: CASSLATGGGPGGEQFF. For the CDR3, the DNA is TGTGCCAGCAGCTTAGCGACGGGCGGGGGCCCAGGGGGAGAGCAGTTCTTC.

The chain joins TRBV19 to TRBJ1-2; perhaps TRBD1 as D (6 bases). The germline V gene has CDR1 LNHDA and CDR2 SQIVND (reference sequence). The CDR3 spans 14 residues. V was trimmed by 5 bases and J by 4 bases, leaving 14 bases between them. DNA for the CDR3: TGTGCCAGTAGTTCACAGGGAGTTGGCTATGGCTACACCTTC. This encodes CASSSQGVGYGYTF. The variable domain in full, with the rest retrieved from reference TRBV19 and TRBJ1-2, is DGGITQSPKYLFRKEGQNVTLSCEQNLNHDAMYWYRQDPGQGLRLIYYSQIVNDFQKGDIAEGYSVSREKKESFPLTVTSAQKNPTAFYLCASSSQGVGYGYTFGSGTRLTVV.

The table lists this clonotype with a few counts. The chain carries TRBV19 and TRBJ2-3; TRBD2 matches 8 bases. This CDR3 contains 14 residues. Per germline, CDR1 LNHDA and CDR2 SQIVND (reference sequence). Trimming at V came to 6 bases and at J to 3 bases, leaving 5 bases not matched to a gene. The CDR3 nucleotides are TGTGCCAGTAGCCAGCGGGAGATAACAGATACGCAGTATTTT. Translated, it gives CASSQREITDTQYF.

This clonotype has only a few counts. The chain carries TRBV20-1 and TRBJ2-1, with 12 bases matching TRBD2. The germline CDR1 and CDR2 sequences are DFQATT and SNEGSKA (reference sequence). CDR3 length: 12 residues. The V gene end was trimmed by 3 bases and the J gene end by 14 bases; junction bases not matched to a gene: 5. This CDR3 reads CSASPSGRDKFF. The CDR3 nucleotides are TGCAGTGCTAGTCCTAGCGGGAGGGATAAGTTCTTC.

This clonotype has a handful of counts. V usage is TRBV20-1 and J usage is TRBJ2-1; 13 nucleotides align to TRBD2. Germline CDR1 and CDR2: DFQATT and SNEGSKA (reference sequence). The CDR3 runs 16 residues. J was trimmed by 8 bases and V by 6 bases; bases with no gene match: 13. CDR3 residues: CSAMKTGLAGVDEQFF. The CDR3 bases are TGCAGTGCCATGAAAACAGGACTAGCGGGAGTCGATGAGCAGTTCTTC.

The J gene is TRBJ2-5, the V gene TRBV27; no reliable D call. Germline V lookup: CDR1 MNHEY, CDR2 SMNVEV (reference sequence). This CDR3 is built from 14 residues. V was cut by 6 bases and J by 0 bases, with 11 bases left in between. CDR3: CASRKDPYQETQYF. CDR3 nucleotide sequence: TGTGCCAGCAGAAAGGACCCGTACCAAGAGACCCAGTACTTC.

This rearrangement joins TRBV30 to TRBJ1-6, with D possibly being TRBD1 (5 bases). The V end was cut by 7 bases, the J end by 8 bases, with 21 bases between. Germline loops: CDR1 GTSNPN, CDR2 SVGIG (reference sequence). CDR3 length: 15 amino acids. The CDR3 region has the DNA TGTGCCTCTGGATCCTACGGGGCCCAGTATTCACCCCTCCACTTT. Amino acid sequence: CASGSYGAQYSPLHF.

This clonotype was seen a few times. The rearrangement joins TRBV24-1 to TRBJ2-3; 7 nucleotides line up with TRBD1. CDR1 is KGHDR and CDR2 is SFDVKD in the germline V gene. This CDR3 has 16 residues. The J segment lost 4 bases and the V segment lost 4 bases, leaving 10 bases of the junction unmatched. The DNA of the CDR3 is TGTGCCACCAGTGAGCCGACAGGGACCGGTGCAGATACGCAGTATTTT. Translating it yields CATSEPTGTGADTQYF.

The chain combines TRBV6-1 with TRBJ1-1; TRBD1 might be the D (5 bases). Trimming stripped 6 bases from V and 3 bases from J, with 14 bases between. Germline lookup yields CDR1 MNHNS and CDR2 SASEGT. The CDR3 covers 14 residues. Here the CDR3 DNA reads TGTGCCAGCAGCTCAGAACTGGGGGACACTGAAGCTTTCTTT. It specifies CASSSELGDTEAFF.

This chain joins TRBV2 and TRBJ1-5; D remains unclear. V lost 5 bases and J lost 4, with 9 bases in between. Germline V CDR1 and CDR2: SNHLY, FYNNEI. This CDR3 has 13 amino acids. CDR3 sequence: CASSNWANQPQHF. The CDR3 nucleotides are TGTGCCAGCAGTAATTGGGCAAATCAGCCCCAGCATTTT.

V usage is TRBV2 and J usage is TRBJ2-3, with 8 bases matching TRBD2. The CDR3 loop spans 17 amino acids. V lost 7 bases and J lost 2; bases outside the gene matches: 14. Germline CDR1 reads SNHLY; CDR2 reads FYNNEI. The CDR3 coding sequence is TGTGCCAGCACCCTAGAGATGGGAGCGGGGGCCACAGATACGCAGTATTTT. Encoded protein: CASTLEMGAGATDTQYF.